Listed below are T cell receptor beta chains from one sample, sequenced in a study of shared clonotypes between healthy human individuals. Sequenced by immunoSEQ multiplex PCR; TCRdb stores in-frame clones only, minus some. Of 90,000 to 120,000 clones in the sample, 55% to 70% were seen once. The specimen was memory CD8+ T cells sorted from blood. These receptors were collected from a woman between 25 and 40 years old in good health. CDR3s include the opening cysteine and the closing phenylalanine or tryptophan. The D gene is left open where the match is weak. The size entry is marked missing in some rows and otherwise reads once, few, many or a size class.

NA	TRBD1	TRBV5-5	TRBJ2-7	TGTGCCAGCAGCTGGGACAGGACAGGCTACGAGCAGTACTTC	CASSWDRTGYEQYF
NA	NA	TRBV19	TRBJ2-7	TGTGCCACCGCAGAACGGGGCTACTCCTACGAGCAGTACTTC	CATAERGYSYEQYF
NA	NA	TRBV1	TRBJ2-6	TGCACCAGCAGCCCGGAGGCACAAAGTCGGGCCAACGTCCTGACTTTC	CTSSPEAQSRANVLTF
NA	TRBD2	TRBV4-1	TRBJ2-5	TGCGCCAGCAGCCAAGTTCCTAGCGGGAGTGAGACCCAGTACTTC	CASSQVPSGSETQYF
few	NA	TRBV23-1	TRBJ2-3	TGCGCCAGCAGTCAGCGGGACCTAACGCAGTATTTT	CASSQRDLTQYF
once	NA	TRBV7-9	TRBJ2-7	TGTGCCAGCAGCCCCCGGGGACAACACGAGCAGTACTTC	CASSPRGQHEQYF
NA	TRBD1	TRBV5-4	TRBJ2-5	TGTGCCAGCAGCTTGGGTCTGGGACAGGGGTACCAAGAGACCCAGTACTTC	CASSLGLGQGYQETQYF
NA	NA	TRBV5-4	TRBJ1-2	TGTGCCAGCAGCCTTGGGACCGCTAACTATGGCTACACCTTC	CASSLGTANYGYTF
many	NA	TRBV7-9	TRBJ2-1	TGTGCCAGCAGCCCTAGGGGTGGGAGCGCCTACAATGAGCAGTTCTTC	CASSPRGGSAYNEQFF
NA	NA	TRBV5-1	TRBJ1-1	TGCGCCAGCAGCTTGGGTTATTCAGGGTACCGCACTGAAGCTTTCTTT	CASSLGYSGYRTEAFF
NA	NA	TRBV7-9	TRBJ2-7	TGTGCCAGCAGCTTAGACGGAGGGCGAGAGCAGTACTTC	CASSLDGGREQYF
few	NA	TRBV6-1	TRBJ2-3	TGTGCCAGCAGTGAAGGGCCAGGCACAGATACGCAGTATTTT	CASSEGPGTDTQYF
NA	TRBD1	TRBV5-1	TRBJ2-2	TGCGCCAGCAGCCCAGAAGGGACAGGGATTAACACCGGGGAGCTGTTTTTT	CASSPEGTGINTGELFF
few	TRBD1	TRBV25-1	TRBJ2-7	TGTGCCAGCAGTGAAATGACAGGGCGCAGGGCCTACGAGCAGTACTTC	CASSEMTGRRAYEQYF
NA	NA	TRBV18	TRBJ1-1	TGTGCCAGCTCACCAACCTTTTCCACAGGGCGGAACACTGAAGCTTTCTTT	CASSPTFSTGRNTEAFF
NA	NA	TRBV7-2	TRBJ1-1	TGTGCCAGCAGCCTCCGGACAGTGAACACTGAAGCTTTCTTT	CASSLRTVNTEAFF
NA	TRBD2	TRBV10-1	TRBJ2-7	TGCGCCAGCAGTGCCCCGGGACTAGGAACCTACGAGCAGTACTTC	CASSAPGLGTYEQYF
NA	NA	TRBV2	TRBJ2-1	TGTGCCAACACTCCGGGACACTATTACAATGAGCAGTTCTTC	CANTPGHYYNEQFF